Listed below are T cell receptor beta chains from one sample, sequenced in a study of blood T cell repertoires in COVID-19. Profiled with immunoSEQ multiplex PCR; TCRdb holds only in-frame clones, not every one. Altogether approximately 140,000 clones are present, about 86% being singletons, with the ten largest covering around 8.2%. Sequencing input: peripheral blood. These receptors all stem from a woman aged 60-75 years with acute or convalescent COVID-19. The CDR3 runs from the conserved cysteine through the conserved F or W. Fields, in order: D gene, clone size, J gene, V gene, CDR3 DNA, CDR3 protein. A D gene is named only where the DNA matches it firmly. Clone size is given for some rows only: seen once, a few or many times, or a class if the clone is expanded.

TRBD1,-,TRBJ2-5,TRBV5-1,TGCGCCAGCAGCCCCCCGGACAGGGGGCAAGAGACCCAGTACTTC,CASSPPDRGQETQYF
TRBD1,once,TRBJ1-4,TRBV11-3,TGTGCCAGCAGCTCCAGGGGGCTAAATGAAAAACTGTTTTTT,CASSSRGLNEKLFF
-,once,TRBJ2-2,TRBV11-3,TGTGCCAGCGGAGGGGTGAACACCGGGGAGCTGTTTTTT,CASGGVNTGELFF
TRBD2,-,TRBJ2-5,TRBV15,TGTGCCACCAGCAGAGATTACCCTAGCGGGGGGGGATCGGAGACCCAGTACTTC,CATSRDYPSGGGSETQYF
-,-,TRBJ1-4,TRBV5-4,TGTGCCAGCTCCTTCCGGAATGAAAAACTGTTTTTT,CASSFRNEKLFF
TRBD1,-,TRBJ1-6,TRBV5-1,TGCGCCAGCACGCTGGGACAGAGAAATTCACCCCTCCACTTT,CASTLGQRNSPLHF
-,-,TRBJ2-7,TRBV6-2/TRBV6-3,TGTGCCAGCAGTTATCAGAGGTACGAGCAGTACTTC,CASSYQRYEQYF
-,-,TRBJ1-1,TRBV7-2,TGTGCCAGCACCCCGGACGTGAGGAAGGGGACTGAAGCTTTCTTT,CASTPDVRKGTEAFF
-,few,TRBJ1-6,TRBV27,TGTGCCAGCAGTTGGGGCGGAGCGGGTGGGTCACCCCTCCACTTT,CASSWGGAGGSPLHF
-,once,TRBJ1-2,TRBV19,TGTGCCAGTAGTATTAGCGGGGTTGGCTACACCTTC,CASSISGVGYTF
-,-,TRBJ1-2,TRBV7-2,TGTGCCAGCAGCTTAGGCGGTCGTCAAGGCTACACCTTC,CASSLGGRQGYTF
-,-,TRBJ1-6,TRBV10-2,TGCGCCGGACATACAGGGAGTAATTCACCCCTCCACTTT,CAGHTGSNSPLHF
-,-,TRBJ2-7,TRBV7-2,TGTGCCAGCACCTTGGGACTCTCCTACGAGCAGTACTTC,CASTLGLSYEQYF
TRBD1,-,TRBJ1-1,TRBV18,TGTGCCAGCTCACGGACCCCGGACAGGGAAAGTGAAGCTTTCTTT,CASSRTPDRESEAFF
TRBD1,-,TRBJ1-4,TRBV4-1,TGCGCCAGCAGCCAAGATTTCCCCGGGACAGCCGAAAAACTGTTTTTT,CASSQDFPGTAEKLFF
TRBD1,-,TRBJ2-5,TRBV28,TGTGCCAGCAGCGCTACTTGGGACAGCCAAGAGACCCAGTACTTC,CASSATWDSQETQYF
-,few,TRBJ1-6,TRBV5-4,TGTGCCAGCAGCACGACGGAGAGTAGCTCCTATAATTCACCCCTCCACTTT,CASSTTESSSYNSPLHF
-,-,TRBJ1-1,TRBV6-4,TGTGCCAGCAGTTACAGGGTTCCGAACACTGAAGCTTTCTTT,CASSYRVPNTEAFF
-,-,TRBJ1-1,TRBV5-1,TGCGCCAGCAGCAGCCTCGGACAGAGAAGTTACACTGAAGCTTTCTTT,CASSSLGQRSYTEAFF
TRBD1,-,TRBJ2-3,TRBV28,TGTGCCAGCAGTTCCCCTGGGGACAGGGGCACAGATACGCAGTATTTT,CASSSPGDRGTDTQYF
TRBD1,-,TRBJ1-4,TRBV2,TGTGCCAGCTTAGGACAGGGGGGCGAAAAACTGTTTTTT,CASLGQGGEKLFF
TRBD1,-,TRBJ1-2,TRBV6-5,TGTGCCAGCAGTTCCGGACAGGGGTCGATCTATGGCTACACCTTC,CASSSGQGSIYGYTF
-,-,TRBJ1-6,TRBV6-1,TGTGCCAGCAGTGAAGCCCTTCGACAGTCCAATTCACCCCTCCACTTT,CASSEALRQSNSPLHF
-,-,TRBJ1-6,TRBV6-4,TGTGCCAGCGGCAGGGAGGTCGGTTCACCCCTCCACTTT,CASGREVGSPLHF
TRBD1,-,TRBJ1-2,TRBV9,TGTGCCAGCAGCCCGACCGACAGGGCTAACTATGGCTACACCTTC,CASSPTDRANYGYTF
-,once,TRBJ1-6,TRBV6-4,TGTGCCAGCAGTGCGGGGAGATCCTATAATTCACCCCTCCACTTT,CASSAGRSYNSPLHF
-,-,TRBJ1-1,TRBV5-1,TGCGCCAGCAGCATAGGGACATCAAATATGAACACTGAAGCTTTCTTT,CASSIGTSNMNTEAFF
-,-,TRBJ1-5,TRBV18,TGTGCCAGCTCACCACGTCCGATCAGGGTCAGCAATCAGCCCCAGCATTTT,CASSPRPIRVSNQPQHF
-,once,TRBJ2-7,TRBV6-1,TGTGCCAGCAGTGAAGGGTACACCACCTACGAGCAGTACTTC,CASSEGYTTYEQYF
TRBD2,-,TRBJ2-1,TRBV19,TGTGCCAGTAGTAAAAGGACTAGCGGGTTAAGCTCCTACAATGAGCAGTTCTTC,CASSKRTSGLSSYNEQFF
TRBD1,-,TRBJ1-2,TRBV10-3,TGTGCCATCAGCCGCGACCTTGGACAGGGCAACTATGGCTACACCTTC,CAISRDLGQGNYGYTF
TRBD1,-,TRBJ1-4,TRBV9,TGTGCCAGCAGCGGGCAGGGACAGGAAAAACTGTTTTTT,CASSGQGQEKLFF
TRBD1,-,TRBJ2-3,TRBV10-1,TGCGCCAGCAGCGAGGACAGGGCACAGATACGGTTTAAGTATTTT,CASSEDRAQIRFKYF
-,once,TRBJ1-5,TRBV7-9,TGTGCCAGCAGCTTAGAAGGAGGAAAAAATCAGCCCCAGCATTTT,CASSLEGGKNQPQHF
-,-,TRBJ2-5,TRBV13,TGTGCCAGCAGCTTAGCGGGGGTGGAAGAGACCCAGTACTTC,CASSLAGVEETQYF
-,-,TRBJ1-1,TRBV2,TGTGCCAGCACACCCTGGACTAAGGGCAGGAACACTGAAGCTTTCTTT,CASTPWTKGRNTEAFF
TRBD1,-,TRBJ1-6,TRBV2,TGTGCCAGCAGTTTTCTGCAGGCCGGGACAGGGGGTAATTCACCCCTCCACTTT,CASSFLQAGTGGNSPLHF
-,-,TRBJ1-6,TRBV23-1,TGCGCCAGCAGTCAATCGAGATTTCTGGAACAGACAAATTCACCCCTCCACTTT,CASSQSRFLEQTNSPLHF
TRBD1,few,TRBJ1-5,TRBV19,TGTGCCAGTAGGATTACTCGGGACAGCTTAAATCAGCCCCAGCATTTT,CASRITRDSLNQPQHF
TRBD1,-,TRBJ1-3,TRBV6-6,TGTGCCAGCAGTTACTCCGACAGGGCGGCTGGAAACACCATATATTTT,CASSYSDRAAGNTIYF
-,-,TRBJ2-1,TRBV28,TGTGCCAGCAGTTTAGGGGTGAGAGGGGGTGAGCAGTTCTTC,CASSLGVRGGEQFF
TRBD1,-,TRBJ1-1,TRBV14,TGTGCCAGCAGCGTATGGACAGGGAGACGCAACGAAGCTTTCTTT,CASSVWTGRRNEAFF
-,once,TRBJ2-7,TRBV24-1,TGTGCCACCAGTGAATCCAGGGCAAGTGGGGTCTACGAGCAGTACTTC,CATSESRASGVYEQYF
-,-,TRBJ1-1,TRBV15,TGTGCCACCAGCAGAGATGGGGGGGGAACTGAAGCTTTCTTT,CATSRDGGGTEAFF
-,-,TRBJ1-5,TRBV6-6,TGTGCCAGCAGTTCCTCCGGCGGGAGTCAGCCCCAGCATTTT,CASSSSGGSQPQHF
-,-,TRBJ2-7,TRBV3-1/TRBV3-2,TGTGCCAGCAGCCGCGGGCCCTACGAGCAGTACTTC,CASSRGPYEQYF
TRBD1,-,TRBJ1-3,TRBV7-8,TGTGCCAGCAGGCGGGACAGGGGGTTCTCTGGAAACACCATATATTTT,CASRRDRGFSGNTIYF
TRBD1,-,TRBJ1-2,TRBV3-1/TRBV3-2,TGTGCCAGCAGCCCAGCGACAGGGGTCTATGGCTACACCTTC,CASSPATGVYGYTF
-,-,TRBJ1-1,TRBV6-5,TGTGCCAGCAGTTACTCACCGGGGAACACTGAAGCTTTCTTT,CASSYSPGNTEAFF
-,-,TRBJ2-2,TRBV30,TGTGCCTGGAGTGTTAGCGTGACCGGGGAGCTGTTTTTT,CAWSVSVTGELFF
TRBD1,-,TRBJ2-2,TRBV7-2,TGTGCCAGCAGCTTAGGGGACAGGGGTAGCCCCGGGGAGCTGTTTTTT,CASSLGDRGSPGELFF
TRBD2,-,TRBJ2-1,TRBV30,TGTGCCTGGTCCTTCAAGCGGGGGGGCCCAAGGTTCTTC,CAWSFKRGGPRFF